One sample yielded the 21 T cell receptor beta chains listed below, sequenced in a study of blood T cell repertoires in COVID-19. Clones were read by immunoSEQ multiplex PCR, and TCRdb kept only the in-frame ones, dropping some. The sample carries some 130,000 clones, about 70% recorded once. What was sequenced was peripheral blood. All receptors derive from a woman between 65 and 79 years old with acute or convalescent COVID-19.

This clone was seen a few times. The chain couples TRBV5-1 to TRBJ2-7; the D gene is possibly TRBD1 (6 bases). CDR1 is SGHRS and CDR2 is YFSETQ in the germline V gene. This CDR3 comprises 13 residues. With 6 bases removed from V and 2 bases from J, the gap between germline ends came to 12 bases. CDR3 loop: CASTAAGAYEQYF. The CDR3 region has the DNA TGCGCCAGCACAGCGGCAGGGGCCTACGAGCAGTACTTC.

This clone has just one count. This rearrangement joins TRBV27 to TRBJ1-5; D uncertain. This CDR3 region has 16 residues. Per germline, CDR1 MNHEY and CDR2 SMNVEV (reference sequence). V shed 4 bases and J shed 4 bases, with 17 bases lying between them. CDR3 bases: TGTGCCAGCAGTTCCCGTGACGGCAGGTTTAATCAGCCCCAGCATTTT. Residues: CASSSRDGRFNQPQHF.

This chain uses TRBV4-2 with TRBJ2-5, with D perhaps matching TRBD1 (6 bases). Trimming left V 1 base short and J 2 bases short, with 11 bases between. Germline V gives CDR1 LGHNA, CDR2 YNFKEQ. The CDR3 has 15 amino acids. In DNA form, the CDR3 reads TGTGCCAGCAGCCAAGGGGCCAGGGGTCAAGAGACCCAGTACTTC. It specifies CASSQGARGQETQYF.

The chain recombines TRBV6-5 with TRBJ2-1, with D possibly being TRBD2 (6 bases). The CDR3 is 15 amino acids. In germline, CDR1 is MNHEY, CDR2 SVGAGI. V was pared by 4 bases and J by 9 bases, with 19 bases between. In nucleotides, the CDR3 is TGTGCCAGCAGTTTGGACTATAAGGCCAGCAGTGAGCAGTTCTTC. Its translation: CASSLDYKASSEQFF.

The chain links TRBV4-1 to TRBJ2-2; 7 bases are a match to TRBD1. This CDR3 region has 15 residues. CDR1 MGHRA and CDR2 YSYEKL come from the germline V gene. The trim removed 4 bases at V and 5 bases at J, leaving 7 bases unmatched. This chain's CDR3 is CASSPLWTGTGELFF. For the CDR3, the DNA is TGCGCCAGCAGCCCCCTCTGGACAGGTACCGGGGAGCTGTTTTTT.

This clone was seen many times. The chain has TRBV6-5 and TRBJ2-7; the D gene is possibly TRBD1 (5 bases). V shed 6 bases and J shed 1 base, with 7 bases lying between them. The CDR3 runs 12 residues. CDR1 and CDR2 (germline): MNHEY, SVGAGI. CDR3 in amino acids: CASRRQSYEQYF. DNA for the CDR3: TGTGCCAGCAGAAGACAGTCCTACGAGCAGTACTTC.

This chain connects TRBV6-6 to TRBJ1-1; no clear D. The length of the CDR3 is 10 residues. Trimming cost V 2 bases and J 8 bases, with 3 bases left between them. The germline V gene encodes CDR1 MNHNY and CDR2 SVGAGI (reference sequence). As DNA, the CDR3 is TGTGCCAGCAGTTACCCGGAAGCTTTCTTT. Translating it yields CASSYPEAFF.

This chain joins TRBV10-3 and TRBJ1-2, with D tentatively TRBD1 (6 bases). This CDR3 comprises 13 residues. V was cut by 6 bases and J by 3 bases, with 11 bases left in between. CDR1 is ENHRY and CDR2 is SYGVKD in the germline V gene. In DNA, the CDR3 is TGTGCCATCAGCGCAGGGGTGGACTATGGCTACACCTTC. Protein sequence: CAISAGVDYGYTF.

The chain couples TRBV20-1 to TRBJ2-5, with D hard to call. Deletions cut 6 bases from V and 3 bases from J, with 14 bases between. CDR3 length equals 13 residues. The germline gives CDR1 DFQATT, CDR2 SNEGSKA (reference sequence). Here the CDR3 DNA reads TGCAGTGCCAGTAATACAGAAGAAGAGACCCAGTACTTC. This sequence encodes CSASNTEEETQYF.

This chain uses TRBV11-2 with TRBJ1-4, with TRBD1 matching 7 bases. With 5 bases clipped from V and 5 bases from J, the junction kept 5 bases outside the gene matches. The CDR3 runs to 14 residues. Germline V gene sequence: CDR1 SGHAT, CDR2 FQNNGV. The CDR3 loop reads CASSARGFNEKLFF. The DNA for the CDR3 is TGTGCCAGCAGCGCCAGGGGGTTCAATGAAAAACTGTTTTTT.

The chain has TRBV9 and TRBJ2-3, with D possibly TRBD2 on 5 matching bases. Germline V lookup: CDR1 SGDLS, CDR2 YYNGEE. This CDR3 contains 14 residues. V was trimmed by 7 bases and J by 4 bases, leaving 16 bases between them. CDR3 residues: CASSREIQADTQYF. The CDR3 DNA follows: TGTGCCAGCTCTCGGGAAATTCAAGCAGATACGCAGTATTTT.

A single count supports this clone. The genes are TRBV7-3 and TRBJ2-1; a possible D gene is TRBD2 (5 bases). This CDR3 has 12 residues. Per germline, CDR1 SGHTA and CDR2 FQGTGA. V lost 2 bases to trimming and J lost 13 bases, with 12 bases between them. The DNA for the CDR3 is TGTGCCAGCAGCTTAGGGCCCGGGGTCCAGTTCTTC. It encodes CASSLGPGVQFF. The whole variable domain, filled in from reference TRBV7-3 and TRBJ2-1, reads GAGVSQTPSNKVTEKGKYVELRCDPISGHTALYWYRQSLGQGPEFLIYFQGTGAADDSGLPNDRFFAVRPEGSVSTLKIQRTERGDSAVYLCASSLGPGVQFFGPGTRLTVL.

This clone was seen more than once but under ten times. This chain joins TRBV29-1 and TRBJ2-7, with D possibly matching TRBD2 (6 bases). Germline lookup yields CDR1 SQVTM and CDR2 ANQGSEA. The CDR3 contains 12 residues. The V gene lost 4 bases and the J gene lost 5 bases, with 12 bases spanning the gap. The CDR3 spells CSVGRGLDEQYF. For the CDR3, the DNA is TGCAGCGTTGGGCGGGGTTTAGACGAGCAGTACTTC.

The chain joins TRBV9 to TRBJ1-3; 8 nucleotides agree with TRBD1. Germline CDR1 is SGDLS and CDR2 is YYNGEE. The CDR3 is 16 amino acids. J gave up 3 bases and V 3 bases, and 8 bases lay outside the gene matches. CDR3: CASSEGRGLDGNTIYF. Written as DNA, the CDR3 is TGTGCCAGCAGCGAGGGCAGGGGGCTAGATGGAAACACCATATATTTT.

This chain connects TRBV7-2 to TRBJ1-5; 7 bases match TRBD1. The CDR3 consists of 13 residues. The ends lost 5 bases at V and 7 bases at J; junction bases unmatched: 5. CDR1 is SGHTA, CDR2 FQGNSA, per germline. Here the CDR3 DNA reads TGTGCCAGCAGCATCCAGGGGGACCAGCCCCAGCATTTT. This codes for CASSIQGDQPQHF.

The gene calls are TRBV11-2 and TRBJ2-7; D is perhaps TRBD1 (5 bases). Germline loops: CDR1 SGHAT, CDR2 FQNNGV. The CDR3 extends over 13 amino acids. Deletions cut 3 bases from V and 4 bases from J, with 10 bases between. CDR3 sequence: CASSLETAYEQYF. The DNA for the CDR3 is TGTGCCAGCAGCTTGGAGACAGCTTACGAGCAGTACTTC.

The chain combines TRBV7-6 with TRBJ2-5; perhaps TRBD1 as D (6 bases). The CDR3 extends over 15 amino acids. V was cut by 7 bases and J by 5 bases, with 20 bases left in between. The V gene's germline CDR1 is SGHVS and CDR2 FNYEAQ. CDR3 sequence (DNA): TGTGCCAGCACCGAAACAGGGACCGCAAGGGAGACCCAGTACTTC. This gives the protein CASTETGTARETQYF.

The chain couples TRBV28 to TRBJ2-2, with TRBD1 identical over 8 bases. CDR1 and CDR2 from the germline V gene are MDHEN and SYDVKM. CDR3 length equals 15 residues. V lost 7 bases and J lost 7; bases outside the gene matches: 11. CDR3 nucleotides: TGTGCCAGCAATCCGGACAGGGAGGTGGGCGGGGAGCTGTTTTTT. Translating gives CASNPDREVGGELFF. The full variable domain, with the rest looked up from reference TRBV28 and TRBJ2-2, is DVKVTQSSRYLVKRTGEKVFLECVQDMDHENMFWYRQDPGLGLRLIYFSYDVKMKEKGDIPEGYSVSREKKERFSLILESASTNQTSMYLCASNPDREVGGELFFGEGSRLTVL.

This clone was found many times. The J gene is TRBJ1-6, the V gene TRBV5-1, with a tentative D call TRBD1 (6 bases). Trimming shortened V by 4 bases and J by 8 bases, and 16 bases separated the two germline ends. Germline CDR1 reads SGHRS; CDR2 reads YFSETQ. The CDR3 has 15 amino acids. In nucleotides, the CDR3 is TGCGCCAGCAGCACGGGGGGCGGGGTGGATTCACCCCTCCACTTT. The encoded protein is CASSTGGGVDSPLHF.

The CDR3 loop reads CASSSRDRVYEQYF. DNA of the CDR3: TGTGCCAGCAGCTCCCGGGACAGGGTCTACGAGCAGTACTTC. V is TRBV7-2 and J is TRBJ2-7, with 9 bases identical to TRBD1. This CDR3 comprises 14 residues. V lost 4 bases and J lost 3; bases outside the gene matches: 4. Germline CDR1 is SGHTA and CDR2 is FQGNSA.

The chain combines TRBV28 with TRBJ1-1; a weak D match, TRBD1 (6 bases). The CDR3 totals 12 residues. Trimming pared 0 bases from V and 7 bases from J, leaving 6 bases between. CDR1 MDHEN and CDR2 SYDVKM come from the germline V gene. CDR3 bases: TGTGCCAGCAGTTTATGGACAGGTGAAGCTTTCTTT. Amino acids: CASSLWTGEAFF.